Presented here are 10 T cell receptor beta chains from one specimen sequenced in a study of T cell changes during pregnancy in multiple sclerosis. Using immunoSEQ multiplex PCR, the repertoire was profiled, and TCRdb retains in-frame clones only, with some absent. Of over 50,000 clones listed, approximately 89% are singletons. Source: peripheral blood, taken after pregnancy. These receptors were collected from a female donor with multiple sclerosis, enrolled in a pregnancy study.

The chain carries TRBV4-3 and TRBJ2-7; 12 bases line up with TRBD1. The length of the CDR3 is 16 residues. V lost 2 bases to trimming and J lost 7 bases; unmatched junction nucleotides: 9. From germline, CDR1 is LGHNA and CDR2 YSLEER. The CDR3 protein is CASSQSPGQGAGEQYF. CDR3 DNA: TGCGCCAGCAGCCAAAGTCCGGGACAGGGGGCGGGTGAGCAGTACTTC.

The V gene is TRBV5-1, the J gene TRBJ1-2; tentatively, D is TRBD1 (6 bases). Germline V gives CDR1 SGHRS, CDR2 YFSETQ. The CDR3 spans 14 residues. V was clipped by 0 bases and J by 7 bases, with 13 bases between them. CDR3 bases: TGCGCCAGCAGCTTGGACGGGACACTGGGTGGCTACACCTTC. This encodes CASSLDGTLGGYTF.

V usage is TRBV11-3 and J usage is TRBJ2-5; D might be TRBD2 (5 bases). The CDR3 is 12 residues long. Trimming removed 4 bases at V and 5 bases at J, with 8 bases between. Germline CDR1 reads SGHNT; CDR2 reads YENEEA. CDR3 protein: CASSYSGETQYF. Here the CDR3 DNA reads TGTGCCAGCAGCTACTCGGGGGAGACCCAGTACTTC.

The rearrangement uses TRBV7-6 and TRBJ2-1; TRBD2 is a possible D gene (6 bases). CDR1 and CDR2 from the germline V gene are SGHVS and FNYEAQ. The length of the CDR3 is 14 residues. The V gene lost 7 bases and the J gene lost 3 bases, with 13 bases spanning the gap. The CDR3 DNA sequence: TGTGCCAGCACCCCCGGGGGAAGCTACAATGAGCAGTTCTTC. It encodes CASTPGGSYNEQFF.

CDR3 in DNA: TGTGCCAGCAGTTCGGTGCCCCCCGGGGTCCTCTCCTACAATGAGCAGTTCTTC. Protein: CASSSVPPGVLSYNEQFF. This sequence joins TRBV2 and TRBJ2-1; D might be TRBD2 (5 bases). The CDR3 length is 18 residues. CDR1 and CDR2 from the germline V gene are SNHLY and FYNNEI. V gave up 5 bases and J gave up 0 bases, with 20 bases separating them.

This rearrangement joins TRBV9 to TRBJ1-6, with TRBD1 matching over 8 bases. This CDR3 contains 16 residues. The germline CDR1 and CDR2 sequences are SGDLS and YYNGEE. J lost 6 bases, V lost 2 bases, and 7 bases had no gene match. The CDR3 DNA reads as TGTGCCAGCAGCGTTCGGACAGGGAACGGTAATTCACCCCTCCACTTT. Its protein is CASSVRTGNGNSPLHF.

This chain joins TRBV6-5 and TRBJ1-6; perhaps TRBD1 as D (6 bases). Per germline, CDR1 MNHEY and CDR2 SVGAGI. V was pared by 6 bases and J by 7 bases, with 13 bases between. The CDR3 length is 14 residues. Here the CDR3 reads CASSPGTRNSPLHF. CDR3 DNA sequence: TGTGCCAGCAGCCCCGGGACAAGAAATTCACCCCTCCACTTT.

The CDR3 is CASSLGLAASGELFF. The CDR3 nucleotides read TGTGCCAGCAGCTTAGGACTAGCTGCCTCCGGGGAGCTGTTTTTT. V is TRBV7-8 and J is TRBJ2-2, with 7 bases aligning to TRBD2. The CDR3 spans 15 residues. Germline CDR1 reads SGHVS; CDR2 reads FQNEAQ. V was pared by 1 base and J by 6 bases, with 5 bases of the junction left unmatched. Using reference TRBV7-8 and TRBJ2-2 for the parts outside the CDR3, the full variable domain is GAGVSQSPRYKVAKRGQDVALRCDPISGHVSLFWYQQALGQGPEFLTYFQNEAQLDKSGLPSDRFFAERPEGSVSTLKIQRTQQEDSAVYLCASSLGLAASGELFFGEGSRLTVL.

This clone appeared a single time. This sequence joins TRBV5-1 and TRBJ2-1; no clear D gene. Trimming took off 1 base at V and 5 bases at J, with 13 bases between the two ends. The V gene's germline CDR1 is SGHRS and CDR2 YFSETQ. This CDR3 is 15 amino acids long. In nucleotides, the CDR3 is TGCGCCAGCAGCTTGACGTACGTTTCAGACAATGAGCAGTTCTTC. Translated: CASSLTYVSDNEQFF. The full variable domain, completed using reference TRBV5-1 and TRBJ2-1, is KAGVTQTPRYLIKTRGQQVTLSCSPISGHRSVSWYQQTPGQGLQFLFEYFSETQRNKGNFPGRFSGRQFSNSRSEMNVSTLELGDSALYLCASSLTYVSDNEQFFGPGTRLTVL.

The V and J genes are TRBV7-9 and TRBJ1-3; D ambiguous. This CDR3 is built from 16 residues. The V end lost 5 bases, the J end lost 0 bases, and 14 bases lay between the germline ends. Germline lookup yields CDR1 SEHNR and CDR2 FQNEAQ (reference sequence). DNA for the CDR3: TGTGCCAGCAGCCCTACGGGGAGCAGCTCTGGAAACACCATATATTTT. Its protein product is CASSPTGSSSGNTIYF.